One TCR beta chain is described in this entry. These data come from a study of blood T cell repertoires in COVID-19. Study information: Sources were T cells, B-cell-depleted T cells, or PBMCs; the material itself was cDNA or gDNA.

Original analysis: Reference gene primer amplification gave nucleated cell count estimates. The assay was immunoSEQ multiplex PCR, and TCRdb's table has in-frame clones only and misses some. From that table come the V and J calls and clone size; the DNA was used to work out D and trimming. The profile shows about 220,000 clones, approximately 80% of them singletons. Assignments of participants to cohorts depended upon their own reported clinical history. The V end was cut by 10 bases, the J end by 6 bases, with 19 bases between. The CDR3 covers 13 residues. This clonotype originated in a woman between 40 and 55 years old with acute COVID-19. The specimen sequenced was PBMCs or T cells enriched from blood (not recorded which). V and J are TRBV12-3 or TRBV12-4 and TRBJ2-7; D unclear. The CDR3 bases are TGTGCCACCCGAACCCTCGATACTCCCGAGCAGTACTTC. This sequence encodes CATRTLDTPEQYF.